Sequencing of this T cell receptor (beta chain) was carried out in a study of technical replicates of blood from several donors. Measured with immunoSEQ multiplex PCR; TCRdb has only the in-frame clones, and not every one. The table has tens of thousands of clones, around 95% seen once; the top ten hold roughly 0.24%. The CDR3 spans 12 residues. Losses at the gene ends were 6 bases for V and 6 bases for J; bases not matched to a gene: 5. Germline assignment: CDR1 MNHEY and CDR2 SVGAGI. The sequenced sample was T cells isolated from PBMCs. This sequence was found in a human donor in good health. The gene calls are TRBV6-5 and TRBJ2-7; 7 bases fit TRBD1. Here the CDR3 DNA reads TGTGCCAGCAGCCGAGACAGGGTCGAGCAGTACTTC. Translated, it gives CASSRDRVEQYF.